Here is one T cell receptor beta chain with its context. The sample comes from a study of blood T cell repertoires in COVID-19. Background on the study: Spain, Italy and the United States supplied samples that represented acute and convalescent COVID-19. The analysed material was cDNA or gDNA that came from T cells, B-cell-depleted T cells, or PBMCs.

This CDR3 has 15 amino acids. Germline V gene sequence: CDR1 SGHTA, CDR2 FQGNSA. Trimming at V came to 1 base and at J to 4 bases, leaving 4 bases not matched to a gene. How the authors handled the data: Using reference gene primer amplification, nucleated cell counts were estimated. Assay used: immunoSEQ multiplex PCR; TCRdb lists only in-frame clones, some missing. Clonal size and the V and J genes are those of that table, whereas D and trimming came from the DNA. This table has 50,000 or so clones, 70% to 90% appearing once. The receptor comes from a human donor in a cohort sampled during active COVID-19. The sequenced sample consisted of peripheral blood. This sequence joins TRBV7-2 and TRBJ2-1, with 7 nucleotides matching TRBD2. The DNA for the CDR3 is TGTGCCAGCAGCTTAGACCTAGCGGCTTACAATGAGCAGTTCTTC. Translating it yields CASSLDLAAYNEQFF.